These 29 T cell receptor beta chains were all obtained from the same sample, sequenced in a study of shared clonotypes between healthy human individuals. The assay was immunoSEQ multiplex PCR, and TCRdb's table has in-frame clones only and misses some. The sample records a few million clones, 85% to 95% being singletons. The sample was naive CD4+ T cells from PBMCs. The subset is: CD45RA+ positively selected. The receptors derive from a man younger than 35 in good health. Some clones in this sample may be carry-over from other donors' samples.

V and J are TRBV5-6 and TRBJ2-5; D unclear. The V gene's germline CDR1 is SGHDT and CDR2 YYEEEE. Trimming removed 0 bases from V and 4 bases from J, with 4 bases in between. This CDR3 is built from 12 residues. Here the CDR3 reads CASSLAVETQYF. CDR3 nucleotides: TGTGCCAGCAGCTTGGCGGTAGAGACCCAGTACTTC.

Notes on this clone: Within the sample, other DNA sequences also encode this same CDR3. The V call is TRBV7-9, the J call TRBJ1-1; 8 nucleotides match TRBD1. J gave up 3 bases and V 5 bases, and 8 bases lay outside the gene matches. Germline assignment: CDR1 SEHNR and CDR2 FQNEAQ (reference sequence). This CDR3 contains 15 residues. The CDR3 nucleotides are TGTGCCAGCAGCCTGGGACAGGTGGGGGACACTGAAGCTTTCTTT. It yields the protein CASSLGQVGDTEAFF.

The chain is built from TRBV5-1 and TRBJ2-3, with TRBD2 as a possible D gene (5 bases). The CDR3 extends over 15 amino acids. Germline CDR1 is SGHRS and CDR2 is YFSETQ. V shed 2 bases and J shed 3 bases, with 13 bases lying between them. The CDR3 is CASSFREGMTDTQYF. The CDR3 DNA reads as TGCGCCAGCAGCTTCCGGGAAGGGATGACAGATACGCAGTATTTT.

The count of this clone is one. V usage is TRBV29-1 and J usage is TRBJ2-7; D is perhaps TRBD1 (6 bases). V was shortened by 1 base and J by 3 bases, with 19 bases between the two germline ends. The CDR3 has 16 amino acids. The germline V gene encodes CDR1 SQVTM and CDR2 ANQGSEA. The CDR3 DNA follows: TGCAGCGTTGAAGCGGCAGGGGCCCATGGGTACTACGAGCAGTACTTC. Its protein product is CSVEAAGAHGYYEQYF.

V is TRBV4-3 and J is TRBJ1-2, with 7 bases matching TRBD1. The germline gives CDR1 LGHNA, CDR2 YSLEER. This CDR3 is built from 17 residues. Germline trimming cut 1 base from V and 3 bases from J; bases unmatched to any gene: 11. CDR3 region: CASSQVPKDRTHYGYTF. In nucleotides, the CDR3 is TGCGCCAGCAGCCAAGTCCCGAAGGACAGGACTCACTATGGCTACACCTTC.

This rearrangement joins TRBV7-8 to TRBJ2-5, with 11 nucleotides matching TRBD2. The CDR3 runs 16 residues. The germline V gene encodes CDR1 SGHVS and CDR2 FQNEAQ. After removal of 1 base from V and 3 bases from J, the junction contained 4 bases not matched to a gene. The CDR3 DNA follows: TGTGCCAGCAGCTTAGTGGGGACTAGCGGCAAAGAGACCCAGTACTTC. This codes for CASSLVGTSGKETQYF.

This chain connects TRBV27 to TRBJ1-4, with TRBD1 matching 7 bases. The length of the CDR3 is 20 residues. The trim removed 3 bases at V and 0 bases at J, leaving 16 bases unmatched. The germline CDR1 and CDR2 sequences are MNHEY and SMNVEV (reference sequence). CDR3 sequence reads: CASSFFGWRQGVATNEKLFF. Here the CDR3 DNA reads TGTGCCAGCAGTTTTTTCGGATGGAGACAGGGAGTTGCAACTAATGAAAAACTGTTTTTT.

This chain uses TRBV5-1 with TRBJ2-5; D not resolved. V dropped 4 bases and J dropped 0 bases, with 13 bases sitting between them. CDR3 length equals 15 residues. Germline CDR1 SGHRS, CDR2 YFSETQ. The CDR3 DNA is TGCGCCAGCAGCCTCCCATCAAGGGACCAAGAGACCCAGTACTTC. Residues: CASSLPSRDQETQYF.

This clone was observed once. This chain joins TRBV2 and TRBJ1-5; D call uncertain. CDR3 length: 13 amino acids. The germline CDR1 and CDR2 sequences are SNHLY and FYNNEI. V gave up 8 bases and J gave up 2 bases, with 10 bases separating them. This CDR3 is CASAPTGNQPQHF. As DNA, the CDR3 is TGTGCCAGCGCACCGACGGGCAATCAGCCCCAGCATTTT.

J is TRBJ2-2 and V is TRBV5-1; D is ambiguous. CDR3 size: 15 residues. Trimming cost V 4 bases and J 1 base, with 11 bases left between them. The V gene's germline CDR1 is SGHRS and CDR2 YFSETQ. CDR3 protein: CASSIPTVNTGELFF. The DNA for the CDR3 is TGCGCCAGCAGCATCCCTACGGTGAACACCGGGGAGCTGTTTTTT.

This clone occurred once. This chain uses TRBV5-1 with TRBJ2-1; the match to TRBD2 covers 8 bases. The CDR3 consists of 18 residues. Germline trimming cut 0 bases from V and 3 bases from J; bases unmatched to any gene: 11. CDR1 and CDR2 from the germline V gene are SGHRS and YFSETQ. CDR3 residues: CASSLDPSGYNLYNEQFF. The CDR3 DNA sequence: TGCGCCAGCAGCTTGGATCCTAGCGGGTATAACCTCTACAATGAGCAGTTCTTC.

V is TRBV5-4 and J is TRBJ2-1, with TRBD1 matching 7 bases. The CDR3 contains 14 residues. Germline-derived CDR1 and CDR2 are SGHNT and YYREEE (reference sequence). V shed 2 bases and J 9 bases; nucleotides not matched to a gene: 8. CDR3 coding DNA: TGTGCCAGCAGCTTCGCAGGGGGTAGAAGTGAGCAGTTCTTC. It encodes CASSFAGGRSEQFF.

The rearrangement uses TRBV6-5 and TRBJ2-2, with D possibly being TRBD1 (7 bases). CDR1 and CDR2 from the germline V gene are MNHEY and SVGAGI. V was shortened by 0 bases and J by 3 bases, with 11 bases between the two germline ends. This CDR3 is built from 16 residues. CDR3 nucleotides: TGTGCCAGCAGTTACTCGATCAGGGGGGACACCGGGGAGCTGTTTTTT. It encodes CASSYSIRGDTGELFF.

This rearrangement joins TRBV9 to TRBJ1-1; D possibly corresponds to TRBD1 (6 bases). V shed 0 bases and J shed 6 bases, with 21 bases lying between them. The germline gives CDR1 SGDLS, CDR2 YYNGEE. There are 17 residues in the CDR3. In nucleotides, the CDR3 is TGTGCCAGCAGCGTAGCGGTCGGGACAACACGGGCCTCTGAAGCTTTCTTT. Protein product: CASSVAVGTTRASEAFF.

The CDR3, as DNA: TGTGCCAGCAGTCCCATCAGGGGCTCCCTCTACAATGAGCAGTTCTTC. Amino acid sequence: CASSPIRGSLYNEQFF. V gene TRBV7-9 combines with J gene TRBJ2-1; TRBD1 is a possible D gene (6 bases). Germline-derived CDR1 and CDR2 are SEHNR and FQNEAQ (reference sequence). Deletions cut 6 bases from V and 3 bases from J, with 18 bases between. The CDR3 contains 16 residues.

V and J are TRBV28 and TRBJ2-7; no definite D call. CDR3 length: 14 amino acids. The V end lost 3 bases, the J end lost 2 bases, and 11 bases lay between the germline ends. The germline gives CDR1 MDHEN, CDR2 SYDVKM. The CDR3 DNA sequence: TGTGCCAGCAGTTTTAAAGGCCGAACCTACGAGCAGTACTTC. Its translation: CASSFKGRTYEQYF.

This clone was seen once. This sequence joins TRBV7-2 and TRBJ1-5, with D possibly matching TRBD1 (5 bases). V was cut by 5 bases and J by 4 bases, with 12 bases left in between. Germline V gene sequence: CDR1 SGHTA, CDR2 FQGNSA. CDR3 length: 14 amino acids. The CDR3 DNA sequence: TGTGCCAGCAGCCTACTTGGACAAAATCAGCCCCAGCATTTT. Amino acids: CASSLLGQNQPQHF.

The chain joins TRBV5-1 to TRBJ2-7, with TRBD1 matching 9 bases. Trimming cost V 5 bases and J 7 bases; bases outside gene matches: 13. Germline V gives CDR1 SGHRS, CDR2 YFSETQ. The CDR3 is 15 amino acids. CDR3 nucleotide sequence: TGCGCCAGCAGGTCAGTAACAGGGGGCCCAGGGGAGCAGTACTTC. As protein: CASRSVTGGPGEQYF.

Comments on this clone: Different DNA sequences within this sample yield the same CDR3. This chain connects TRBV18 to TRBJ2-2; 8 bases are a match to TRBD1. In germline, CDR1 is KGHSH, CDR2 LQKENI. CDR3 length: 16 amino acids. The V segment lost 2 bases and the J segment 5 bases; nucleotides outside the gene matches: 7. The CDR3 nucleotides are TGTGCCAGCTCACCATCCGGGACAGGTCTGACCGGGGAGCTGTTTTTT. Residues: CASSPSGTGLTGELFF.

The chain combines TRBV28 with TRBJ2-3; D might be TRBD2 (5 bases). CDR3 length: 13 residues. The V end was cut by 6 bases, the J end by 10 bases, with 17 bases between. Germline values: CDR1 MDHEN, CDR2 SYDVKM. This CDR3 is CASRPNRGDPQYF. DNA for the CDR3: TGTGCCAGCAGACCCAACCGGGGTGATCCGCAGTATTTT.

This sequence joins TRBV9 and TRBJ2-2; no firm D call. Trimming pared 6 bases from V and 1 base from J, leaving 13 bases between. The CDR3 sequence is 15 residues long. CDR1 is SGDLS, CDR2 YYNGEE, per germline. This chain's CDR3 is CASTTPKGNTGELFF. Here the CDR3 DNA reads TGTGCCAGCACCACTCCAAAGGGGAACACCGGGGAGCTGTTTTTT. The variable domain in full, with the rest retrieved from reference TRBV9 and TRBJ2-2, is DSGVTQTPKHLITATGQRVTLRCSPRSGDLSVYWYQQSLDQGLQFLIQYYNGEERAKGNILERFSAQQFPDLHSELNLSSLELGDSALYFCASTTPKGNTGELFFGEGSRLTVL.

This chain connects TRBV28 to TRBJ1-2; tentative D call: TRBD1 (5 bases). CDR1 is MDHEN and CDR2 is SYDVKM in the germline V gene. This CDR3 contains 15 residues. With 6 bases removed from V and 3 bases from J, the gap between germline ends came to 17 bases. The CDR3 nucleotides are TGTGCCAGCAGCCCCGCTGGCGTCAGGGACTATGGCTACACCTTC. Its translation is CASSPAGVRDYGYTF.

The chain links TRBV5-1 to TRBJ1-5; 11 bases line up with TRBD1. The J segment lost 5 bases and the V segment lost 9 bases, leaving 7 bases of the junction unmatched. The CDR3 contains 14 residues. CDR1 is SGHRS and CDR2 is YFSETQ in the germline V gene. This chain's CDR3 is CATGTGQGDQPQHF. Written as DNA, the CDR3 is TGCGCCACCGGAACGGGACAGGGGGATCAGCCCCAGCATTTT. The full variable domain, its missing parts supplied by reference TRBV5-1 and TRBJ1-5, is KAGVTQTPRYLIKTRGQQVTLSCSPISGHRSVSWYQQTPGQGLQFLFEYFSETQRNKGNFPGRFSGRQFSNSRSEMNVSTLELGDSALYLCATGTGQGDQPQHFGDGTRLSIL.

The chain links TRBV4-3 to TRBJ2-7, with 12 bases fitting TRBD2. V trimming: 4 bases; J trimming: 4 bases; junction bases outside the gene matches: 2. This CDR3 is built from 14 residues. The V gene's germline CDR1 is LGHNA and CDR2 YSLEER. In DNA, the CDR3 is TGCGCCAGCAGCCTGACTAGCGGGGGTTACGAGCAGTACTTC. It yields the protein CASSLTSGGYEQYF.

The V call is TRBV5-5, the J call TRBJ1-1; D remains unclear. From germline, CDR1 is SGHKS and CDR2 YYEKEE (reference sequence). Trimming took off 4 bases at V and 11 bases at J, with 15 bases between the two ends. The CDR3 is made up of 12 amino acids. CDR3 sequence (DNA): TGTGCCAGCAGCCTCCCGGTAGGGAGGGCTTTCTTT. Translation: CASSLPVGRAFF.

This clone came up once. The V gene is TRBV18, the J gene TRBJ1-1; 8 bases map to TRBD1. CDR1 is KGHSH and CDR2 is LQKENI in the germline V gene. J lost 4 bases, V lost 4 bases, and 8 bases had no gene match. The CDR3 has 15 amino acids. The CDR3 region has the DNA TGTGCCAGCTCACAGAAAACAGGGGGTCTCACTGAAGCTTTCTTT. Its protein is CASSQKTGGLTEAFF.

The chain links TRBV5-1 to TRBJ2-3; no firm D call. The CDR3 is made up of 15 amino acids. Between the trimmed V and J ends, which lost 0 bases and 0 bases, there was a span of 8 bases. Germline loops: CDR1 SGHRS, CDR2 YFSETQ. The CDR3 sequence is CASSLDSRSTDTQYF. The CDR3 bases are TGCGCCAGCAGCTTGGACAGCCGAAGCACAGATACGCAGTATTTT.

The V gene is TRBV7-2, the J gene TRBJ1-4; D call uncertain. Germline V CDR1 and CDR2: SGHTA, FQGNSA. This CDR3 region has 16 residues. With 5 bases removed from V and 8 bases from J, the gap between germline ends came to 21 bases. CDR3 protein: CASSLGPIGSLEKLFF. The CDR3 nucleotides read TGTGCCAGCAGCCTTGGACCCATAGGGTCCCTAGAAAAACTGTTTTTT.

About this clone itself: This same CDR3 is encoded by further DNA sequences in the sample. Here the CDR3 reads CASSLTGYEQYF. The DNA of the CDR3 is TGTGCCAGCAGTTTAACAGGGTACGAGCAGTACTTC. The chain couples TRBV28 to TRBJ2-7; maybe TRBD1 (6 bases). V was clipped by 2 bases and J by 4 bases, with 6 bases between them. In germline, CDR1 is MDHEN, CDR2 SYDVKM. The CDR3 has 12 amino acids.